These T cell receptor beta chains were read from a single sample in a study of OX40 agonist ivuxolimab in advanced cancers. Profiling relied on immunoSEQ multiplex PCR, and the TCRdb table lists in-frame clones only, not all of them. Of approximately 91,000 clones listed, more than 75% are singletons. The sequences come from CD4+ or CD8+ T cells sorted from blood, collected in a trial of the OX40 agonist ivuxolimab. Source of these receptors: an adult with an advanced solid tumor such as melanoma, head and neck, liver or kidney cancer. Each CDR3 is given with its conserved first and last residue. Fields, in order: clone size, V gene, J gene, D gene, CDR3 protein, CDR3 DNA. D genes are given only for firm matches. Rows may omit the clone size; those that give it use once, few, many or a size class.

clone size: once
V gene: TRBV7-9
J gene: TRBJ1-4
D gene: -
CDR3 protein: CASSFRGGEKLFF
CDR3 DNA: TGTGCCAGCAGCTTCAGGGGTGGGGAAAAACTGTTTTTT

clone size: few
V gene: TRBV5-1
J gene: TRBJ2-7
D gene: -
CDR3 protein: CASSLEGTSRYEQYF
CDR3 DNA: TGCGCCAGCAGCTTGGAGGGGACATCCCGTTACGAGCAGTACTTC

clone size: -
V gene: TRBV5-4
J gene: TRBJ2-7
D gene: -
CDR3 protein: CASSGILPGSRTNEQYF
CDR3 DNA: TGTGCCAGCAGCGGGATTCTCCCTGGGAGTCGAACTAACGAGCAGTACTTC

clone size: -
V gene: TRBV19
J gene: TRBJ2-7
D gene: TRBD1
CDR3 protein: CASSIPGQVYEQYF
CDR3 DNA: TGTGCCAGTAGTATACCGGGACAGGTCTACGAGCAGTACTTC

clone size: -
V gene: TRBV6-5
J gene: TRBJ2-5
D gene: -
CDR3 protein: CASKSDVGETQYF
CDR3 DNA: TGTGCCAGCAAGTCGGACGTCGGTGAGACCCAGTACTTC

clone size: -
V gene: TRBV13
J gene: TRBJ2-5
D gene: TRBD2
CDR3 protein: CASSLGLARETQYF
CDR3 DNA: TGTGCCAGCAGCTTGGGACTAGCGAGAGAGACCCAGTACTTC

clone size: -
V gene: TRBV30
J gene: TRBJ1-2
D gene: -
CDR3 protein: CAWSEAGLANYGYTF
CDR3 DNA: TGTGCCTGGAGTGAGGCAGGCCTTGCTAACTATGGCTACACCTTC

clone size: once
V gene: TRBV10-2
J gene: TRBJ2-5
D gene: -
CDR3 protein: CATLKRTAQETQYF
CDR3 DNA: TGCGCCACTCTAAAGAGGACAGCTCAAGAGACCCAGTACTTC

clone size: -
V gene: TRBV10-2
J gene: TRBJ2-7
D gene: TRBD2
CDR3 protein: CASSDRGGLSYEQYF
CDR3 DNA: TGCGCCAGCAGTGACCGGGGGGGTTTGTCCTACGAGCAGTACTTC

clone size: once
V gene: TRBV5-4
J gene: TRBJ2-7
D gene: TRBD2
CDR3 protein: CASKNGLAGGYEQYF
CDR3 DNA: TGTGCCAGCAAAAACGGACTAGCGGGTGGGTACGAGCAGTACTTC

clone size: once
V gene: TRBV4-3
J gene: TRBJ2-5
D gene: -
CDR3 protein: CASSQDAGAGKTQYF
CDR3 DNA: TGCGCCAGCAGCCAAGATGCCGGGGCCGGGAAGACCCAGTACTTC

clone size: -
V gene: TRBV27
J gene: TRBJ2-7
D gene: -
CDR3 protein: CASSYRVPIYEQYF
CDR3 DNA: TGTGCCAGCAGTTATCGGGTACCAATTTACGAGCAGTACTTC

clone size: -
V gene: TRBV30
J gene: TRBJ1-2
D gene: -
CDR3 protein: CAWSVTLSGNYGYTF
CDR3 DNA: TGTGCCTGGAGTGTCACCTTATCCGGTAACTATGGCTACACCTTC

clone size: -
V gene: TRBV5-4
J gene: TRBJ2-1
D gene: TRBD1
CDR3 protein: CASSPRDRANYNEQFF
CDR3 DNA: TGTGCCAGCAGCCCGAGGGACAGGGCGAACTACAATGAGCAGTTCTTC

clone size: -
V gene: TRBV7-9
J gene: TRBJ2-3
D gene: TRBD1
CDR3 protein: CASSRRTGLTDTQYF
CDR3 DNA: TGTGCCAGCAGCCGTCGGACAGGGCTCACAGATACGCAGTATTTT

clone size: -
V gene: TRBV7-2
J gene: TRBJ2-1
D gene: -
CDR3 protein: CASSLGGLRDAEQFF
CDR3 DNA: TGTGCCAGCAGCTTAGGCGGCCTAAGGGATGCTGAGCAGTTCTTC

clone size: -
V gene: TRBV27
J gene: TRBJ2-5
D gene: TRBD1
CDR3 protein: CASSPDRAWGETQYF
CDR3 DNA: TGTGCCAGCAGTCCCGACAGGGCGTGGGGAGAGACCCAGTACTTC

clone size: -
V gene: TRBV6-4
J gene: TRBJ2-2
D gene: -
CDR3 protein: CASSSSHTGELFF
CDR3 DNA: TGTGCCAGCAGTAGCTCTCACACCGGGGAGCTGTTTTTT

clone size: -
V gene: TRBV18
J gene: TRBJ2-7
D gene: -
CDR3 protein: CVSSPGSDEQYF
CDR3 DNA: TGTGTCAGCTCACCGGGCAGCGACGAGCAGTACTTC

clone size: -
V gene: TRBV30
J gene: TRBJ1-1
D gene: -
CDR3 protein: CAWRGKGDTEAFF
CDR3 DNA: TGTGCCTGGAGGGGGAAGGGTGACACTGAAGCTTTCTTT

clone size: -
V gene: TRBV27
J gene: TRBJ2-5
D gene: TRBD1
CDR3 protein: CASSSTTGVGTQYF
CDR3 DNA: TGTGCCAGCAGTTCAACTACAGGGGTTGGGACCCAGTACTTC

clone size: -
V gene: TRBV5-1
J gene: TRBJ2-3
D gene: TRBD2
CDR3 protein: CASSLSGTSEYF
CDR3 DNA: TGCGCCAGCAGCTTGAGCGGGACTAGCGAGTATTTT

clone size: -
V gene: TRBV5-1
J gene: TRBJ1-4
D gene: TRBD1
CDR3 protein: CASSLGTGVRGKKLFF
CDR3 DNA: TGCGCCAGCAGCTTGGGGACAGGGGTTCGTGGGAAAAAACTGTTTTTT

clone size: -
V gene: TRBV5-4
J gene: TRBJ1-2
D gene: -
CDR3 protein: CASSLAGQGKDGYTF
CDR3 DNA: TGTGCCAGCAGCTTGGCAGGTCAGGGTAAGGATGGCTACACCTTC

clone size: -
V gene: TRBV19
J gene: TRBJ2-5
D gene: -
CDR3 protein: CASSTRLEEETQYF
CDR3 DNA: TGTGCCAGTAGTACCCGTTTGGAAGAGGAGACCCAGTACTTC

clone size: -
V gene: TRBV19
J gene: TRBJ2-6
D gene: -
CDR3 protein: CASRPNGANVLTF
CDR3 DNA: TGTGCCAGTAGACCCAACGGGGCCAACGTCCTGACTTTC

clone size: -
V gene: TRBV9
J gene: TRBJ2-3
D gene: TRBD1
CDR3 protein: CASSVRGQGTDTQYF
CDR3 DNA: TGTGCCAGCAGCGTAAGGGGGCAGGGCACAGATACGCAGTATTTT

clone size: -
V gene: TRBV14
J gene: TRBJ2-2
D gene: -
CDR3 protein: CASSLPVTGELFF
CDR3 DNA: TGTGCCAGCAGTCTACCGGTCACCGGGGAGCTGTTTTTT

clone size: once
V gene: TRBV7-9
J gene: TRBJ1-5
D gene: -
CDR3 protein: CASSFLTGDQPQHF
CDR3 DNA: TGTGCCAGCAGCTTTTTGACAGGCGATCAGCCCCAGCATTTT

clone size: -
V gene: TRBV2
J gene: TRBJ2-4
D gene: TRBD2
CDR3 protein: CASSVGLTSGGAYQYF
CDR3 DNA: TGTGCCAGCAGTGTCGGCCTGACTAGCGGGGGGGCCTATCAGTACTTC

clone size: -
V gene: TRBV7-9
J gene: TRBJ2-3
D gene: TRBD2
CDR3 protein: CASSARRVAGGGDTQYF
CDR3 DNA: TGTGCCAGCAGTGCCCGCCGAGTAGCGGGGGGGGGAGATACGCAGTATTTT

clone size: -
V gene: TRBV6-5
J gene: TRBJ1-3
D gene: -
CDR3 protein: CASSYGATRENTIYF
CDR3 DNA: TGTGCCAGCAGTTACGGGGCAACCCGTGAAAACACCATATATTTT

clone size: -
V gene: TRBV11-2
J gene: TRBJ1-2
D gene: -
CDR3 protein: CASSTPVPRGAGGYTF
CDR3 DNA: TGTGCCAGCAGCACCCCAGTGCCGCGAGGGGCCGGCGGCTACACCTTC